This TCR beta chain was profiled in a study of OX40 agonist ivuxolimab in advanced cancers. Regarding the complete study: Ivuxolimab was an agonistic, fully human IgG2 monoclonal antibody directed against OX40 (CD134), a costimulatory receptor. Intravenous ivuxolimab was administered to patients every 2 weeks at six dose levels: 0.01, 0.1, 0.3, 1.5, 3 and 10 mg/kg. Among the approximately 50 dose-escalation patients, around 19 had hepatocellular carcinoma, roughly 15 melanoma, 9 renal cell carcinoma and 9 head and neck cancer. In the dose-escalation cohort, 65% to 85% of patients were male, and the mean age was roughly 56 years with a range of roughly 20 to 79. Prior anti-PD-1, anti-PD-L1 or anti-CTLA-4 therapy was permitted, and checkpoint inhibitors had been received by roughly 40% of dose-escalation patients. Partial responses occurred in three dose-escalation patients: two with cutaneous melanoma and one with hepatocellular carcinoma. The purpose of peripheral TCRbeta sequencing was to test whether ivuxolimab changed TCR sequence diversity and led to clonal T-cell expansion. The monotherapy dose-escalation portion (N = 52 patients) of the phase I ivuxolimab trial is reported in the paper. What the research found in general, with its limitations: In partial responders in the 0.1-3.0 mg/kg groups, normalized peripheral clonal expansion was found to be among the lowest, especially among CD8+ T cells. After ivuxolimab, expanded clones were on average more numerous among CD8+ T cells than among CD4+ T cells. Antigen specificity was not determined for the clonally expanded peripheral T cells. Low levels of normalized T-cell clonal expansion were also seen in some patients who did not respond. At doses from 0.1 to 3.0 mg/kg, clonal expansion was seen in both CD4+ and CD8+ blood T cells between baseline and week 6.

The trial excluded patients who had a history of autoimmune disease or who were on systemic immunosuppression. In every dose cohort, peripheral blood was drawn for TCR sequencing at baseline, cycle 4 day 1, and cycle 7 day 1. Samples were obtained from an open-label, multicenter, first-in-human phase I dose-escalation trial of ivuxolimab. Adults with locally advanced or metastatic head and neck squamous cell, hepatocellular, melanoma or renal cell carcinoma were enrolled in the trial. Before TCR sequencing, CD4+ T cells and CD8+ T cells were sorted from peripheral blood as separate populations. The germline V gene supplies CDR1 SGDLS and CDR2 YYNGEE. Deletion took 3 bases off V and 2 bases off J, with a span of 17 bases between the germline ends. The CDR3 has 17 amino acids, counting the end cysteine and phenylalanine. The CDR3 DNA has 51 bases and is translated from base 1. This clone was picked up a small number of times. Its antigen is still unknown. No clone much larger than this one lies a single base away; base qualities are absent.

Genomic DNA was extracted from sorted cells for sequencing of the TCRbeta CDR3 region. The immunoSEQ Assay was used to sequence the TCRbeta CDR3 regions. This immuneACCESS table, as held by TCRdb, lists in-frame sequences with V and J called but not all clones. Of the missing ones, under half trace to an unresolved V gene in checked studies; the others have no known cause. The sample has some 21,000 clones on record, about 83% of them singletons. The ten biggest clones cover approximately 23% of the sample. Sequenced material: CD4+ or CD8+ T cells sorted from blood, taken in a trial of the OX40 agonist ivuxolimab. This clonotype was sampled from an adult with an advanced solid tumor such as melanoma, head and neck, liver or kidney cancer. The chain joins TRBV9 to TRBJ1-4; TRBD1 is a possible D gene, resting on 5 matching bases. For the CDR3, the sequence is CASSGSRGKYTNEKLFF. The nucleotide sequence reads TGTGCCAGCAGCGGATCGAGGGGAAAGTATACTAATGAAAAACTGTTTTTT.